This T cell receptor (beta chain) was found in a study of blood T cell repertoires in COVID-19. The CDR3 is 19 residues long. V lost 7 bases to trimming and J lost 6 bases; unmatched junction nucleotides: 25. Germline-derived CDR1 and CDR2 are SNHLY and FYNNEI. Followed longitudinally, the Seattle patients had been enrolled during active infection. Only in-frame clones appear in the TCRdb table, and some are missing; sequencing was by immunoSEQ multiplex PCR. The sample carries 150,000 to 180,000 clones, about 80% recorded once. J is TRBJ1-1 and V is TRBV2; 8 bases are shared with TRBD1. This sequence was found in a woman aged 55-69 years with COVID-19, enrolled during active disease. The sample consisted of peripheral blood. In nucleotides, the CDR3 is TGTGCCAGCACCTTAACGGGGACAGGCAGGTCTCGACTGGACCCTGAAGCTTTCTTT. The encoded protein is CASTLTGTGRSRLDPEAFF.